This T cell receptor (beta chain) was sequenced for a study of blood T cell repertoires in COVID-19. Study overall: COVID-19 samples, acute and convalescent, were from the United States, Italy and Spain. PBMCs, B-cell-depleted T cells, or T cells were the source of the cDNA or gDNA that made up the material.

Methods used by the authors: By means of reference gene primer amplification, nucleated cell counts were estimated. The repertoire was sequenced with immunoSEQ multiplex PCR; TCRdb's copy has only in-frame clones and lacks some. V and J calls and clone size are given by that table; D and trimming were obtained from the DNA. The sample records fewer than 140,000 clones, 65% to 75% being singletons. Source material: peripheral blood. This clonotype was obtained from a human donor with acute or convalescent COVID-19. The donor label of this sample is uncertain.

CDR3 nucleotides: TGCGCCAGCAGCCAACTAGGACAGGAGTATGGCTACACCTTC. It codes for CASSQLGQEYGYTF. This chain joins TRBV4-1 and TRBJ1-2, with 7 bases matching TRBD1. In germline, CDR1 is MGHRA, CDR2 YSYEKL. The CDR3 consists of 14 residues. Losses at the gene ends were 2 bases for V and 5 bases for J; bases not matched to a gene: 5.